This is a list of T cell receptor beta chains from one sample in a study of regulatory and conventional T cells in RAG deficiency. TCRdb keeps only in-frame clones here, not all; method: immunoSEQ multiplex PCR. The sample yields more than 5,500 clones, roughly four fifths seen once. This sample was also put to use in a study of regulatory T cells.

Material for sequencing was CD8+ T cells sorted from blood. The source is a human donor in good health. The CDR3 runs from the conserved cysteine through the conserved F or W. A D gene is named only where the DNA matches it firmly. Not all rows give a size; the values are once, few, many and, for expanded clones, a class.

CDR3 protein | CDR3 DNA | J gene | D gene | V gene | clone size
CASSYSSTVNNEQFF | TGTGCCAGCAGTTACTCGTCAACAGTAAACAATGAGCAGTTCTTC | TRBJ2-1 | . | TRBV6-6 | .
CAWSQTSGLTDTQYF | TGTGCCTGGAGCCAAACTAGCGGTCTCACAGATACGCAGTATTTT | TRBJ2-3 | TRBD2 | TRBV30 | .
CASSLGQGPSLGETQYF | TGTGCCAGCAGCTTGGGGCAGGGCCCCTCGTTAGGGGAGACCCAGTACTTC | TRBJ2-5 | . | TRBV4-2 | .
CASSQLGFNEKLFF | TGCGCCAGCAGCCAACTGGGGTTTAATGAAAAACTGTTTTTT | TRBJ1-4 | . | TRBV4-1 | .
CASSQAGFTEAFF | TGCGCCAGCAGCCAAGCAGGGTTTACTGAAGCTTTCTTT | TRBJ1-1 | . | TRBV4-1 | .
CASSFDSYSGNTIYF | TGTGCCAGCAGCTTCGACAGCTACTCTGGAAACACCATATATTTT | TRBJ1-3 | . | TRBV7-2 | once
CASSYSPQGGTYEQYF | TGTGCCAGCAGTTACTCCCCCCAGGGGGGGACCTACGAGCAGTACTTC | TRBJ2-7 | . | TRBV6-5 | large
CASSGQGDAGANVLTF | TGTGCCAGCAGCGGACAGGGCGACGCTGGGGCCAACGTCCTGACTTTC | TRBJ2-6 | TRBD1 | TRBV25-1 | once
CASGWSPGTANEKLFF | TGTGCTAGTGGTTGGTCCCCCGGGACAGCGAATGAAAAACTGTTTTTT | TRBJ1-4 | TRBD1 | TRBV12-5 | .
CASSLGTGSTDTQYF | TGTGCCAGCAGCCTGGGGACAGGGAGCACAGATACGCAGTATTTT | TRBJ2-3 | TRBD1 | TRBV7-3 | .
CASGWGYEQYF | TGTGCCAGCGGATGGGGATACGAGCAGTACTTC | TRBJ2-7 | . | TRBV14 | .
CASSLGGDGSAQHF | TGTGCCAGCAGCTTAGGGGGCGATGGGAGTGCCCAGCATTTT | TRBJ1-5 | . | TRBV11-2 | .
CASSEEWTANRPQHF | TGTGCCAGCAGTGAAGAATGGACGGCGAATCGGCCCCAGCATTTT | TRBJ1-5 | . | TRBV6-1 | medium-sized
CASSGPGTDYGYTF | TGCGCCAGCAGCGGACCCGGGACAGACTATGGCTACACCTTC | TRBJ1-2 | TRBD1 | TRBV5-1 | few
CASSSGDSYEQYF | TGTGCCAGCAGTTCGGGGGATTCCTACGAGCAGTACTTC | TRBJ2-7 | . | TRBV28 | once
CASSLPGQNEKLFF | TGTGCCAGCAGTTTACCCGGGCAGAATGAAAAACTGTTTTTT | TRBJ1-4 | . | TRBV27 | .
CASSVGQPRSYNEQFF | TGCGCCAGCAGCGTCGGACAGCCCCGCTCCTACAATGAGCAGTTCTTC | TRBJ2-1 | . | TRBV4-1 | .
CASSQGSFNNSPLHF | TGTGCCAGCAGCCAGGGGTCGTTTAATAATTCACCCCTCCACTTT | TRBJ1-6 | . | TRBV6-4 | .
CASSFYRTGVDQPQHF | TGTGCCAGCAGCTTTTACCGGACAGGGGTGGATCAGCCCCAGCATTTT | TRBJ1-5 | TRBD1 | TRBV5-6 | .
CASSGRQGHYGYTF | TGTGCCAGCAGCGGCCGACAGGGGCACTATGGCTACACCTTC | TRBJ1-2 | TRBD1 | TRBV9 | few
CASSRDFRDSELNTEAFF | TGTGCCAGCAGCCGGGACTTCAGGGACAGCGAATTAAACACTGAAGCTTTCTTT | TRBJ1-1 | TRBD1 | TRBV5-5 | .
CAWGGAKNIQYF | TGTGCCTGGGGTGGAGCCAAAAACATTCAGTACTTC | TRBJ2-4 | . | TRBV30 | .
CASRDRGRMNTEAFF | TGTGCCAGCAGGGACAGGGGGCGAATGAACACTGAAGCTTTCTTT | TRBJ1-1 | TRBD1 | TRBV6-1 | .
CASSELAGRDTQYF | TGTGCCAGCAGTGAGCTAGCGGGGCGCGATACGCAGTATTTT | TRBJ2-3 | TRBD2 | TRBV2 | .
CASSFGGPGQLKDRGNAEAFF | TGTGCCAGCAGTTTCGGAGGCCCGGGACAGCTAAAAGATAGGGGAAACGCTGAAGCTTTCTTT | TRBJ1-1 | TRBD1 | TRBV27 | .
CASILGADQPQHF | TGTGCCAGCATCTTGGGGGCCGATCAGCCCCAGCATTTT | TRBJ1-5 | . | TRBV2 | .
CASSALGGQETQYF | TGTGCCAGCAGCGCCCTCGGGGGACAAGAGACCCAGTACTTC | TRBJ2-5 | . | TRBV7-9 | .
CASSPGDQPQHF | TGTGCCAGCAGCCCTGGGGATCAGCCCCAGCATTTT | TRBJ1-5 | . | TRBV5-8 | .
CAWSGALEKLFF | TGTGCCTGGAGTGGGGCTCTGGAAAAACTGTTTTTT | TRBJ1-4 | . | TRBV30 | .
CASSLLGGGAAGELFF | TGTGCCAGCAGTTTACTAGGCGGGGGGGCCGCCGGGGAGCTGTTTTTT | TRBJ2-2 | TRBD2 | TRBV27 | .
CASSLLQGGETQYF | TGTGCCAGCAGTTTACTACAGGGAGGTGAGACCCAGTACTTC | TRBJ2-5 | . | TRBV27 | .
CASSSYYEQYF | TGTGCCAGCAGCTCCTACTACGAGCAGTACTTC | TRBJ2-7 | . | TRBV7-2 | .
CASTFPGLAETQYF | TGTGCCAGCACCTTTCCGGGACTAGCGGAGACCCAGTACTTC | TRBJ2-5 | TRBD2 | TRBV7-9 | .
CASSETRDTNYGYTF | TGTGCCAGCAGCGAGACCAGGGATACTAACTATGGCTACACCTTC | TRBJ1-2 | . | TRBV21-1 | .
CASSSASGGANEETQYF | TGCGCCAGCAGCTCTGCTAGCGGGGGGGCCAACGAAGAGACCCAGTACTTC | TRBJ2-5 | TRBD2 | TRBV5-1 | .
CASSQGQFSLF | TGTGCCAGCAGCCAAGGTCAATTTTCTCTCTTC | TRBJ1-2 | . | TRBV7-2 | .
CASSTPGQGPDTQYF | TGTGCCAGTAGTACCCCGGGACAGGGACCAGATACGCAGTATTTT | TRBJ2-3 | TRBD1 | TRBV19 | once
CASGLDGRTYEQYF | TGTGCTAGTGGTTTAGATGGACGGACCTACGAGCAGTACTTC | TRBJ2-7 | . | TRBV12-5 | .
CASSPPGRTTTNEKLFF | TGTGCCAGCAGTCCCCCCGGACGGACCACAACTAATGAAAAACTGTTTTTT | TRBJ1-4 | . | TRBV27 | .
CASRSRDRRINYGYTF | TGCGCCAGCAGATCCCGGGACAGGAGGATTAACTATGGCTACACCTTC | TRBJ1-2 | TRBD1 | TRBV23-1 | .
CASSYSPGQPQHF | TGTGCCAGCAGTTACTCACCAGGCCAGCCCCAGCATTTT | TRBJ1-5 | . | TRBV6-6 | few
CASSLVAADEQYF | TGTGCCAGCAGCTTGGTAGCGGCCGACGAGCAGTACTTC | TRBJ2-7 | . | TRBV11-2 | once
CASSTSWGNTEAFF | TGTGCCAGTAGTACCTCGTGGGGGAACACTGAAGCTTTCTTT | TRBJ1-1 | . | TRBV19 | .
CASSILGVKGEQYF | TGTGCCAGTAGTATCTTGGGCGTCAAGGGCGAGCAGTACTTC | TRBJ2-7 | . | TRBV19 | .
CSVEQHLTGEQFF | TGCAGCGTTGAACAACACCTTACCGGTGAGCAGTTCTTC | TRBJ2-1 | . | TRBV29-1 | .
CASSLDSGVTLQHF | TGTGCCAGCAGCCTGGACAGCGGAGTCACGCTCCAGCATTTT | TRBJ1-5 | . | TRBV6-5 | .